The rows below give T cell receptor beta chains drawn from one sample of a study of cytomegalovirus exposure and HLA in healthy donors. Clones were sequenced by immunoSEQ multiplex PCR, and TCRdb holds only the in-frame ones, with some missing. The sample holds about 220,000 clones; over 70% are singletons and the top ten take roughly 0.71%. The sample consisted of PBMCs. The receptors were gathered from a boy younger than 10 in good health and CMV-seronegative. Both conserved end residues are part of each CDR3. The order of the fields is CDR3 DNA, CDR3 protein, V gene, D gene, clone size, J gene. The D gene is left open where the match is weak. Clone size appears in some rows only: once, few, many, or a class for an expanded clone.

CDR3nt: TGTTCCAGCAGCTTAGCCCCACTAGCGGGGGGGCCATCAGATACGCAGTATTTT; CDR3aa: CSSSLAPLAGGPSDTQYF; v_gene: TRBV7-9; d_gene: TRBD2; abundance: NA; j_gene: TRBJ2-3
CDR3nt: TGTGCCAGCAGTTTAATCTCCGGGACAGTGAGCACAGATACGCAGTATTTT; CDR3aa: CASSLISGTVSTDTQYF; v_gene: TRBV27; d_gene: TRBD1; abundance: NA; j_gene: TRBJ2-3
CDR3nt: TGTTCCAGCAGCGGGCCCGCGAACACCATATATTTT; CDR3aa: CSSSGPANTIYF; v_gene: TRBV7-9; d_gene: NA; abundance: NA; j_gene: TRBJ1-3
CDR3nt: TGTGCCAGCAGCTTTCTTGCTACCTACGAGCAGTACTTC; CDR3aa: CASSFLATYEQYF; v_gene: TRBV11-3; d_gene: NA; abundance: NA; j_gene: TRBJ2-7
CDR3nt: TGTGCCAGTAGGTCGGGGACATTAACAGATACGCAGTATTTT; CDR3aa: CASRSGTLTDTQYF; v_gene: TRBV19; d_gene: NA; abundance: once; j_gene: TRBJ2-3
CDR3nt: TGTGCCAGTAGTATGTCTAGCTTTATGACCGGGGAGCTGTTTTTT; CDR3aa: CASSMSSFMTGELFF; v_gene: TRBV19; d_gene: NA; abundance: NA; j_gene: TRBJ2-2
CDR3nt: TGTGCCACCCTAGACAGGCTAGCAACTAATGAAAAACTGTTTTTT; CDR3aa: CATLDRLATNEKLFF; v_gene: TRBV19; d_gene: NA; abundance: NA; j_gene: TRBJ1-4
CDR3nt: TGTGCCAGCAGTCGTGCAGGGAGGAGCACTGAAGCTTTCTTT; CDR3aa: CASSRAGRSTEAFF; v_gene: TRBV5-4; d_gene: NA; abundance: NA; j_gene: TRBJ1-1
CDR3nt: TGTGCCAGCAGCTGGACCTTCGGAGGCGAAAAACTGTTTTTT; CDR3aa: CASSWTFGGEKLFF; v_gene: TRBV5-6; d_gene: NA; abundance: NA; j_gene: TRBJ1-4
CDR3nt: TGTGCCTGGCGGTGGCGGGAGTCCCACGAGCAGTACTTC; CDR3aa: CAWRWRESHEQYF; v_gene: TRBV30; d_gene: TRBD2; abundance: NA; j_gene: TRBJ2-7
CDR3nt: TGTGCCAGTAGTATAGTGCCCCCAGGGTGGGCTTTCTTT; CDR3aa: CASSIVPPGWAFF; v_gene: TRBV19; d_gene: NA; abundance: once; j_gene: TRBJ1-1
CDR3nt: TGTGCCTGGGATACAGGGATTGGAGAAGCTTTCTTT; CDR3aa: CAWDTGIGEAFF; v_gene: TRBV30; d_gene: NA; abundance: NA; j_gene: TRBJ1-1
CDR3nt: TGTGCCTGGAGTGTATCCGGGACTAGCTTCTTC; CDR3aa: CAWSVSGTSFF; v_gene: TRBV30; d_gene: TRBD2; abundance: few; j_gene: TRBJ2-7
CDR3nt: TGTGCCAGCAGCGCAGCGGGATTCTACAATGAGCAGTTCTTC; CDR3aa: CASSAAGFYNEQFF; v_gene: TRBV9; d_gene: TRBD2; abundance: once; j_gene: TRBJ2-1
CDR3nt: TGTGCCAGCAGCTTAGGGACTAGCGGGCTCTCCTACGAGCAGTACTTC; CDR3aa: CASSLGTSGLSYEQYF; v_gene: TRBV11-3; d_gene: TRBD2; abundance: NA; j_gene: TRBJ2-7
CDR3nt: TGTGCCAGCAGTCCGACAGGGAACACCGGGGAGCTGTTTTTT; CDR3aa: CASSPTGNTGELFF; v_gene: TRBV6-5; d_gene: NA; abundance: NA; j_gene: TRBJ2-2
CDR3nt: TGCAGCGTTGTTGGGGGGGCCTACGAGCAGTACTTC; CDR3aa: CSVVGGAYEQYF; v_gene: TRBV29-1; d_gene: TRBD2; abundance: NA; j_gene: TRBJ2-7
CDR3nt: TGTGCCAGCAGTTATAGGGGGGGTAGCGGGGGCTACGAGCAGTACTTC; CDR3aa: CASSYRGGSGGYEQYF; v_gene: TRBV6-5; d_gene: TRBD2; abundance: NA; j_gene: TRBJ2-7